This T cell receptor (beta chain) derives from a study of OX40 agonist ivuxolimab in advanced cancers. Study at large: Allowance was made for prior anti-PD-1, anti-PD-L1 or anti-CTLA-4 therapy, and around 41% had some. Study results and caveats: More expanded clones were seen, on average, in CD8+ T cells than in CD4+.

The table came from immunoSEQ multiplex PCR; TCRdb's copy has only in-frame clones and leaves some out. The data show around 100,000 clones, roughly 90% seen once. A remark on this clone: Its antigen is undetermined.

The sequence derives from an adult with an advanced solid tumor such as melanoma, head and neck, liver or kidney cancer. The input for sequencing was CD4+ or CD8+ T cells sorted from blood, taken in a trial of the OX40 agonist ivuxolimab.

The CDR3 nucleotides read TGTGCCAGCAGCCAGGGAGGAGAGCAGTTCTTC. Translated: CASSQGGEQFF. V gene TRBV6-1 combines with J gene TRBJ2-1; maybe TRBD2 (6 bases). CDR1 and CDR2 (germline): MNHNS, SASEGT. There are 11 residues in the CDR3. Deletions cut 6 bases from V and 10 bases from J, with 10 bases between.